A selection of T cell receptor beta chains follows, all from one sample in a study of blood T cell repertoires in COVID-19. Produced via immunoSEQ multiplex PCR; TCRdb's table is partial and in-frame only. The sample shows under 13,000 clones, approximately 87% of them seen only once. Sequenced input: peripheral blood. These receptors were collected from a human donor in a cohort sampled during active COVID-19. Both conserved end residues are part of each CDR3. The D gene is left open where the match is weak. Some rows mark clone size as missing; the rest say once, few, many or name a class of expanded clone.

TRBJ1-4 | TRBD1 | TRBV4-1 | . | TGCGCCAGCACCTTTAAACAGGGGAGTTGGGAAAAACTGTTTTTT | CASTFKQGSWEKLFF
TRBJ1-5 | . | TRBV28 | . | TGTGCCAGCAGTTTATCAGGGGACGGATATCAGCCCCAGCATTTT | CASSLSGDGYQPQHF
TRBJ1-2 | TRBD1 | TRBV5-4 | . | TGTGCCAGCAGCTTGGTTGGGGGACAGGGAGAACTCTACACCTTC | CASSLVGGQGELYTF
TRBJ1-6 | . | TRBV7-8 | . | TGTGCCAGCAGCTTAGTCGGTTCACCCCTCCACTTT | CASSLVGSPLHF
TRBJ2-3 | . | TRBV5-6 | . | TGTGCCAGCAGCTCAAGTTTTAGCGGACCCACAGATACGCAGTATTTT | CASSSSFSGPTDTQYF
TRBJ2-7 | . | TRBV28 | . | TGTGCCACCACATGGGGATTCGGGATGGGAGAGCAGTACTTC | CATTWGFGMGEQYF
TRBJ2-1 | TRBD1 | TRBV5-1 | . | TGCGCCAGCAGCTTGGTAGGGGGCGCCTACAATGAGCAGTTCTTC | CASSLVGGAYNEQFF
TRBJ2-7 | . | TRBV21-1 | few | TGTGCCAGCAGCAAAGCGCAATTGGAAGCGGGAGTCTACGAGCAGTACTTC | CASSKAQLEAGVYEQYF
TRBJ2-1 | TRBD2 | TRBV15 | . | TGTGCCACCAGCAGAGACCCAGCGGGAGGTTTTAATGAGCAGTTCTTC | CATSRDPAGGFNEQFF
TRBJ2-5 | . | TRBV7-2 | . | TGTGCCAGCAGCTTAGGAGCAGGAGAGACCCAGTACTTC | CASSLGAGETQYF
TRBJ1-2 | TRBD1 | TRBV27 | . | TGTGCCAGCAGTTTTGGCAGGGGGTCACTTGGCTACACCTTC | CASSFGRGSLGYTF
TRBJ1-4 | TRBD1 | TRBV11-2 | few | TGTGCCAGCAGCTTAGATAACAGGGGTAGGGGTGAAAAACTGTTTTTT | CASSLDNRGRGEKLFF
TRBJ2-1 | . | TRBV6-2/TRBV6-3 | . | TGTGCCAGCAGTTCCCCCTATGAGCAGTTCTTC | CASSSPYEQFF
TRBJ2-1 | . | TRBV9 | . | TGTGCCAGCAGCCTGAGGTTAGGTAATGAGCAGTTCTTC | CASSLRLGNEQFF
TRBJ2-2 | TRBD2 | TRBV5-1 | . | TGCGCCAGCAGCTTGGGGCTCGGGAGGGTCACCGGGGAGCTGTTTTTT | CASSLGLGRVTGELFF
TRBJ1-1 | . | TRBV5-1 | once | TGCGCCAGCAGCTTGGTCCCCCCAGGGAATACTGAAGCTTTCTTT | CASSLVPPGNTEAFF
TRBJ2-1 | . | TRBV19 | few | TGTGCCAGTAGTATTGGCACCAACAATGAGCAGTTCTTC | CASSIGTNNEQFF
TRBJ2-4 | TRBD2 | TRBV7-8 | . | TGTGCCAGCAGCCGAAGCGGGTCGGGTACGGGAGGGACGGCCAAAAACATTCAGTACTTC | CASSRSGSGTGGTAKNIQYF
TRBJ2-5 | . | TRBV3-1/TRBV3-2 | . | TGTGCCAGCAGCCCAATGCGGGAGACCCAGTACTTC | CASSPMRETQYF
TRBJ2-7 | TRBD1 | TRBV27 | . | TGTGCCAGCAGCGGACAGGGGGGTTCCTACGAGCAGTACTTC | CASSGQGGSYEQYF
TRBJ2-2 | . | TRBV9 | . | TGTGCCAGCAGCGTAAGTCCTAGCACCGCCGGGGAGCTGTTTTTT | CASSVSPSTAGELFF
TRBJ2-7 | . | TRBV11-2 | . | TGTGCCAGCAGCCCCGGGAGTTGGGACGAGCAGTACTTC | CASSPGSWDEQYF
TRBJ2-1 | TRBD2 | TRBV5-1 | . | TGCGCCAGCACCCTCGGCCGGCCTAGCGGGGGCCCGCGAACAGGGAATGAGCAGTTCTTC | CASTLGRPSGGPRTGNEQFF
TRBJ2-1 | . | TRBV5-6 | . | TGTGCCAGCAGCTTGTTTACAAATGCCTACAATGAGCAGTTCTTC | CASSLFTNAYNEQFF
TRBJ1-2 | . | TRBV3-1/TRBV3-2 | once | TGTGCCAGCAGCCACCCAAGCACTACACTCAATGGCTACACCTTC | CASSHPSTTLNGYTF
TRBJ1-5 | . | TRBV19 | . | TGTGCCAGTAGTATGTTGAGGACACCCAATCAGCCCCAGCATTTT | CASSMLRTPNQPQHF
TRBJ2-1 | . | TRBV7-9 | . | TGTGCCAGCCTAGACCCCCGGGAAGATGAGCAGTTCTTC | CASLDPREDEQFF
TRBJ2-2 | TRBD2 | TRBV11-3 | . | TGTGCCAGCAGGCCCGGGACTAGCGTGGACGGGGAGCTGTTTTTT | CASRPGTSVDGELFF
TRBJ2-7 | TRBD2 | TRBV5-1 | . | TGCGCCAGCAGTCCGGGACTAGCGGGACACGAGCAGTACTTC | CASSPGLAGHEQYF
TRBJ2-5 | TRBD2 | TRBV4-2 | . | TGTGCCAGCAGCCAATTCGCAGCGGGAGCAGAGACCCAGTACTTC | CASSQFAAGAETQYF
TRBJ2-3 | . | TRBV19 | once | TGTGCCAGTAGCGCCCGCTCGGCAGATACGCAGTATTTT | CASSARSADTQYF
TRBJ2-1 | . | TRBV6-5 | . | TGTGCCTCGGAGGGGGCTGGGAATGAGCAGTTCTTC | CASEGAGNEQFF